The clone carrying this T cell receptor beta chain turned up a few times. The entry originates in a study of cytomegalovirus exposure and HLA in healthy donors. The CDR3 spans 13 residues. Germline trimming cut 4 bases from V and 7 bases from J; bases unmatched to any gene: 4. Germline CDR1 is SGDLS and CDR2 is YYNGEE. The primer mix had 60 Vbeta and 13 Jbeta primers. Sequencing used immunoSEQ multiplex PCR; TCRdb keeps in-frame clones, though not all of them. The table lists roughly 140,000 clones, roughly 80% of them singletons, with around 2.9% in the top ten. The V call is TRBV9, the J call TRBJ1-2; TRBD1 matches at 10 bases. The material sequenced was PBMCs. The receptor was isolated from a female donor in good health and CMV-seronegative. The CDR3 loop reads CASSLRTGGGYTF. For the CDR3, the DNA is TGTGCCAGCAGCCTCCGGACAGGGGGTGGCTACACCTTC.